One and the same sample provided the 23 T cell receptor beta chains below, sequenced in a study of blood T cell repertoires in COVID-19. Here immunoSEQ multiplex PCR was the method, and the copy in TCRdb shows in-frame clones only, minus some. The table includes approximately 300,000 clones, approximately 90% detected once. The sample was peripheral blood. These receptors all stem from a man aged 18 to 30 with active or convalescent COVID-19.

The CDR3 DNA reads as TGTGCCAGCAGCCCCCGATTCAAAAGGACAGGGGGCCATGAGCAGTTCTTC. Encoded protein: CASSPRFKRTGGHEQFF. The chain is built from TRBV5-4 and TRBJ2-1, with 11 bases fitting TRBD1. Germline V CDR1 and CDR2: SGHNT, YYREEE (reference sequence). V shed 4 bases, J shed 8 bases, and the junction held 14 bases outside the gene matches. This CDR3 is 17 amino acids long.

The rearrangement uses TRBV27 and TRBJ1-2, with unresolved D. Germline V gives CDR1 MNHEY, CDR2 SMNVEV (reference sequence). CDR3 length equals 15 residues. V lost 0 bases, J lost 3 bases, and 11 bases lay in between. CDR3 protein: CASSLSVTSDYGYTF. CDR3 in DNA: TGTGCCAGCAGTTTATCGGTCACATCCGACTATGGCTACACCTTC.

The chain recombines TRBV2 with TRBJ2-6; 9 nucleotides match TRBD1. Germline loops: CDR1 SNHLY, CDR2 FYNNEI. The trim removed 10 bases at V and 3 bases at J, leaving 7 bases unmatched. This CDR3 is built from 15 residues. The CDR3 coding sequence is TGTGCCATACAGGGGGCATTCGGTGGGGCCAACGTCCTGACTTTC. Translation gives CAIQGAFGGANVLTF.

The gene calls are TRBV27 and TRBJ2-7; 7 bases are a match to TRBD2. The CDR3 is made up of 13 amino acids. CDR1 and CDR2 (germline): MNHEY, SMNVEV (reference sequence). V trimming: 8 bases; J trimming: 4 bases; junction bases outside the gene matches: 8. CDR3 in amino acids: CASSPSGLYEQYF. CDR3 DNA: TGTGCCAGCTCTCCTAGCGGATTATACGAGCAGTACTTC.

This clone was found once. V is TRBV7-3 and J is TRBJ2-1; TRBD1 is a possible D gene (6 bases). V lost 5 bases, J lost 10 bases, and 21 bases lay in between. This CDR3 has 15 residues. The germline gives CDR1 SGHTA, CDR2 FQGTGA. Written as DNA, the CDR3 is TGTGCCAGCAGCACAGTGCGCTCCAAGACAGGAGAGCAGTTCTTC. Its protein is CASSTVRSKTGEQFF.

V and J are TRBV5-4 and TRBJ1-2; 8 nucleotides line up with TRBD1. CDR1 and CDR2 (germline): SGHNT, YYREEE (reference sequence). This CDR3 spans 14 amino acids. V lost 5 bases, J lost 2 bases, and 5 bases stayed unmatched. CDR3 coding DNA: TGTGCCAGCAGGACGGACAGGGCCAACTATGGCTACACCTTC. Translating it yields CASRTDRANYGYTF.

This clone turned up a few times. V gene TRBV7-6 combines with J gene TRBJ1-2; 9 bases line up with TRBD1. The V gene's germline CDR1 is SGHVS and CDR2 FNYEAQ. This CDR3 contains 15 residues. Unmatched junction bases numbered 8, after V lost 5 bases and J lost 4 bases. The CDR3 DNA follows: TGTGCCAGCAGCCAGGGGACAGGGCTGATCTATGGCTACACCTTC. The encoded protein is CASSQGTGLIYGYTF.

This sequence joins TRBV29-1 and TRBJ1-1, with D unresolved. The CDR3 consists of 11 residues. The germline V gene encodes CDR1 SQVTM and CDR2 ANQGSEA. V was trimmed by 6 bases and J by 7 bases, leaving 12 bases between them. CDR3 sequence (DNA): TGCAGCGTCAGTAACGGGGATGAAGCTTTCTTT. Its protein is CSVSNGDEAFF.

The rearrangement uses TRBV14 and TRBJ1-2; TRBD1 is a possible D gene (5 bases). CDR3 length: 15 amino acids. The V end was cut by 1 base, the J end by 4 bases, with 13 bases between. CDR1 SGHDN and CDR2 FVKESK come from the germline V gene. CDR3 sequence: CASSQGTQWGYGYTF. CDR3 DNA: TGTGCCAGCAGCCAAGGGACACAGTGGGGCTATGGCTACACCTTC.

This clone has only a few counts. V and J are TRBV28 and TRBJ1-1; 9 bases line up with TRBD1. The trim removed 8 bases at V and 0 bases at J, leaving 4 bases unmatched. The CDR3 has 14 amino acids. In germline, CDR1 is MDHEN, CDR2 SYDVKM. The chain's CDR3 is CASRDRALNTEAFF. In DNA form, the CDR3 reads TGTGCCAGCCGGGACAGGGCTTTGAACACTGAAGCTTTCTTT. Drawing the rest from reference TRBV28 and TRBJ1-1, the complete variable domain is DVKVTQSSRYLVKRTGEKVFLECVQDMDHENMFWYRQDPGLGLRLIYFSYDVKMKEKGDIPEGYSVSREKKERFSLILESASTNQTSMYLCASRDRALNTEAFFGQGTRLTVV.

The V gene is TRBV27, the J gene TRBJ1-1; 7 bases line up with TRBD1. The ends lost 7 bases at V and 0 bases at J; junction bases unmatched: 8. From germline, CDR1 is MNHEY and CDR2 SMNVEV (reference sequence). The CDR3 runs to 15 residues. This chain's CDR3 is CASTKGADLNTEAFF. The CDR3 nucleotides read TGTGCCAGCACCAAGGGGGCTGACTTGAACACTGAAGCTTTCTTT.

The chain links TRBV11-2 to TRBJ2-3; possible D gene TRBD1, 6 bases. Between the trimmed V and J ends, which lost 7 bases and 2 bases, there was a span of 25 bases. This CDR3 spans 18 amino acids. Germline CDR1 is SGHAT and CDR2 is FQNNGV. The CDR3: CASKTGTISLINTDTQYF. The CDR3 DNA sequence: TGTGCCAGCAAGACAGGCACCATTTCCTTAATTAACACAGATACGCAGTATTTT. Supplemented by reference TRBV11-2 and TRBJ2-3, the full variable domain reads EAGVAQSPRYKIIEKRQSVAFWCNPISGHATLYWYQQILGQGPKLLIQFQNNGVVDDSQLPKDRFSAERLKGVDSTLKIQPAKLEDSAVYLCASKTGTISLINTDTQYFGPGTRLTVL.

The V call is TRBV6-2 or TRBV6-3, the J call TRBJ1-1; 7 positions match TRBD1. CDR1 MNHEY and CDR2 SVGEGT come from the germline V gene. V dropped 0 bases and J dropped 8; count of bases not matched to a gene: 6. There are 14 residues in the CDR3. The CDR3 DNA reads as TGTGCCAGCAGTTACTCGATCGGGACAGCAGAAGCTTTCTTT. Its translation is CASSYSIGTAEAFF.

The CDR3 DNA sequence: TGTGCCAGTAGTTCTTCCGGGACAGGGGGGGCCGAAGCTTTCTTT. Amino acid sequence: CASSSSGTGGAEAFF. The V call is TRBV19, the J call TRBJ1-1; 11 bases match TRBD1. This CDR3 contains 15 residues. Germline V lookup: CDR1 LNHDA, CDR2 SQIVND (reference sequence). Losses at the gene ends were 5 bases for V and 8 bases for J; bases not matched to a gene: 10.

The chain carries TRBV27 and TRBJ2-1; 9 nucleotides align to TRBD2. CDR1 is MNHEY and CDR2 is SMNVEV in the germline V gene (reference sequence). Trimming cost V 1 base and J 11 bases; bases outside gene matches: 3. The CDR3 consists of 13 residues. CDR3 sequence reads: CASSLLLAGQQFF. The CDR3 coding sequence is TGTGCCAGCAGTTTATTGCTAGCGGGACAGCAGTTCTTC.

The rearrangement uses TRBV5-6 and TRBJ2-3; D might be TRBD2 (6 bases). This CDR3 region has 15 residues. Germline loops: CDR1 SGHDT, CDR2 YYEEEE. V was clipped by 1 base and J by 4 bases, with 13 bases between them. The CDR3 here is CASSLKGPGADTQYF. As DNA, the CDR3 is TGTGCCAGCAGCTTGAAGGGGCCGGGAGCAGATACGCAGTATTTT.

This rearrangement joins TRBV5-1 to TRBJ1-5; D is unclear. Germline-derived CDR1 and CDR2 are SGHRS and YFSETQ. The CDR3 covers 15 residues. V dropped 4 bases and J dropped 1 base, with 12 bases sitting between them. The CDR3 nucleotides read TGCGCCAGCAGCCAGGACTTCGGAAGCAATCAGCCCCAGCATTTT. The encoded protein is CASSQDFGSNQPQHF.

CDR3 amino acids: CAIATTDRGLSYEQYF. In DNA form, the CDR3 reads TGTGCCATCGCTACGACGGACAGGGGATTATCTTACGAGCAGTACTTC. This chain connects TRBV10-3 to TRBJ2-7; 9 nucleotides line up with TRBD1. The junction had 15 bases not matched to a gene; V was cut back by 8 bases and J by 4 bases. The germline V gene encodes CDR1 ENHRY and CDR2 SYGVKD. The CDR3 sequence is 16 residues long.

The chain employs TRBV6-5 and TRBJ1-2; D perhaps matches TRBD1 (6 bases). This CDR3 has 14 amino acids. V was trimmed by 2 bases and J by 4 bases, leaving 11 bases between them. The germline V gene encodes CDR1 MNHEY and CDR2 SVGAGI. In DNA form, the CDR3 reads TGTGCCAGCAGTTACGACAGGCGGACCTATGGCTACACCTTC. Amino acid sequence: CASSYDRRTYGYTF.

The chain combines TRBV19 with TRBJ2-5; the match to TRBD2 covers 8 bases. This CDR3 comprises 15 residues. Germline assignment: CDR1 LNHDA and CDR2 SQIVND (reference sequence). J was trimmed by 1 base and V by 6 bases; bases with no gene match: 7. Written as DNA, the CDR3 is TGTGCCAGTAGGCCGGGACTAGGGGTCCAAGAGACCCAGTACTTC. Translation: CASRPGLGVQETQYF.

This clone was seen more than once but under ten times. This chain links TRBV5-1 with TRBJ1-4; perhaps TRBD1 as D (6 bases). Germline loops: CDR1 SGHRS, CDR2 YFSETQ. Trimming left V 0 bases short and J 8 bases short, with 17 bases between. CDR3 length equals 16 residues. CDR3 residues: CASSLGAQGRPEKLFF. CDR3 in DNA: TGCGCCAGCAGCTTGGGGGCACAGGGACGTCCAGAAAAACTGTTTTTT. Variable domain in full (rest from reference TRBV5-1 and TRBJ1-4): KAGVTQTPRYLIKTRGQQVTLSCSPISGHRSVSWYQQTPGQGLQFLFEYFSETQRNKGNFPGRFSGRQFSNSRSEMNVSTLELGDSALYLCASSLGAQGRPEKLFFGSGTQLSVL.

This clone was seen only once. CDR3 sequence (DNA): TGTGCCAGCAGCCAAACCGGGACAGGGTACACCGGGGAGCTGTTTTTT. Translating gives CASSQTGTGYTGELFF. The chain links TRBV3-1 (or the pseudogene TRBV3-2) to TRBJ2-2; 9 bases fit TRBD1. V was pared by 2 bases and J by 3 bases, with 4 bases of the junction left unmatched. This CDR3 is built from 16 residues. Per germline, CDR1 LGHDT and CDR2 YNNKEL (reference sequence).

The V gene is TRBV6-6, the J gene TRBJ2-7; D not resolved. The V and J ends lost 6 bases and 3 bases respectively, with 18 bases between them. This CDR3 contains 15 residues. The germline gives CDR1 MNHNY, CDR2 SVGAGI (reference sequence). The DNA for the CDR3 is TGTGCCAGCAGCCCTCCCCACGGAGCCCTCTACGAGCAGTACTTC. Its translation: CASSPPHGALYEQYF.